The source of this T cell receptor beta chain is a study of cytomegalovirus exposure and HLA in healthy donors listed by TCRdb under 2017. About the investigation overall: In an earlier analysis of around 540 of the donors, under 300 Gb of sequence data and roughly 100 million unique TCR beta sequences from about 179 million T cells were reported. An early release that covered roughly 600 HLA-typed donors contained about 300 gigabases of sequencing data and tens of millions of unique TCR sequences. The genetic ancestry cluster associated with self-reported Caucasian donors included roughly 84% of the approximately 400 genotyped donors. The study was designed to test whether signatures of past pathogen exposure could be identified by cataloging public T cell receptors. The study used immunosequencing to profile the T cell repertoires of several hundred subjects and linked those repertoires to cytomegalovirus serostatus. Along with the approximately 650-subject first cohort, a separate validation cohort of over a hundred different subjects was used. To predict cytomegalovirus infection status, the study combined high-throughput TCR immunosequencing, statistical association of individual TCRs with disease status, and machine learning. A later analysis re-analyzed previously published TCR beta repertoires from 600 to 850 donors and added high-resolution HLA genotyping to study TCR occurrence patterns. The later analysis used no new phenotypic data to find candidate immune exposures, relying instead on TCR beta sequences and their occurrence across donors. In an earlier analysis of over 550 of the donors, high-throughput TCR beta sequencing was used to judge whether each TCR beta V gene segment behaved as functional or pseudogenic. Donor age, sex, ethnicity and CMV serostatus were compiled alongside the repertoire data. In a later genetic analysis, genome-wide SNP genotypes for about three fifths of the roughly 670 donors were used, and that subset was treated as a discovery cohort. Every repertoire in the discovery cohort had been generated on one and the same sequencing platform. HLA typing included class I and class II loci at four-digit resolution. Typing coverage varied by locus: roughly 620-640 donors for A, B, C, DRB1 and DQB1; roughly 560 for DQA1; approximately 570 for DPA1; roughly 450 for DPB1. Because of strong linkage in the cohort, roughly five DR-DQ haplotypes were treated as single units for association and clustering. On average, approximately 250,000 unique TCR beta nucleotide sequences were sequenced per donor among more than 350 genotyped donors of the cohort, with about 19% of those sequences being non-productive.

The library relied on the immunoSEQ multiplex PCR assay. For the multiplex PCR, a mixture combining 60 forward primers for TCR Vbeta segments and 13 reverse primers for TCR Jbeta segments was used. The CDR3 region of rearranged TCR beta genes was amplified from genomic DNA with a multiplex PCR assay. The Illumina HiSeq System was used to sequence the amplified TCR beta libraries as 87-base-pair reads. The authors' pipeline ran thus. In a later analysis, tens of millions of unique TCR beta chains were counted across the 500 to 700 repertoires, and roughly 9.9 million of these chains were shared by at least two donors. A nearest-neighbor algorithm error-corrected the raw reads and collapsed the reads into unique sequences, merging closely related sequences to remove PCR and sequencing errors. To assign V, D and J gene segments, CDR3 sequences were aligned to IMGT reference sequences. For a sequence to be retained, at least a six-nucleotide match to both a V gene segment and a J gene segment was required. Rearrangements were classified as productive when the CDR3 lacked stop codons and remained in frame with V and J, and all other rearrangements were classified as non-productive. CDR3 was defined by IMGT convention, running from the second conserved V-encoded cysteine to the conserved J-encoded phenylalanine. In an earlier analysis of around 600 of the donors, sequences lacking an unambiguous match to a single V gene segment were excluded. In an earlier analysis of 587 of the donors, a V segment was called functional when productive rearrangements were above 56.7%, and segregating when the standard deviation between donors exceeded 5%. A statistical classification framework was built for diagnosing cytomegalovirus status from the catalog of TCR beta chain sequences. A later analysis assigned V and J genes by comparing TCR nucleotide sequences with IMGT/GENE-DB human TR gene sequences. The TCRdist pipeline was used in a later analysis to assign CDR3 sequences and most-parsimonious VDJ recombination scenarios. In a later analysis, each TCR beta chain was defined by its CDR3 amino acid sequence together with its V-gene family, and reads without a unique V-gene family were excluded. To address suspected cross-contamination and a sequencing artifact, a later analysis removed over 500 highly shared, low-generation-probability nucleotide sequences. In a later analysis, a clonal expansion index was calculated for each public chain from normalized within-repertoire ranks of inferred template counts. A later analysis computed generation probabilities with a VDJ recombination model fitted to out-of-frame rearrangements, and checked the results against IGoR. Hypergeometric tests were used in a later analysis to score TCR-TCR, TCR-HLA and TCR-CMV co-occurrence, with a repertoire-size bias correction applied to the TCR pairs. To estimate false discovery rates, a later analysis permuted the HLA or CMV assignments 20 times. In a later analysis, co-occurring TCRs were grouped with DBSCAN, and TCRdist sequence similarity was added when clustering was performed within HLA-allele-positive subsets. Repertoires with fewer than 30,000 or more than 120,000 public chains, plus five repertoires with anomalous nucleotide sharing, were excluded from co-occurrence clustering. Entries here come from immuneACCESS through TCRdb and include only in-frame sequences with V and J called. Some clones fail to appear in such tables; in the studies checked, an unresolved V gene covers under half of the shortfall, and the cause of the remainder is unknown. V, J and clone size are taken as reported in that table, and D and trimming were inferred from the DNA itself. The sample data list about 150,000 clones, and roughly 80% of these were observed just once. Clones ranked in the top ten supply around 6.6% of the sample.

Overall study results and their limits: A further reported finding was that TCR beta sequences accurately predicted the HLA-A and HLA-B alleles for most subjects in the first cohort. In both the original and validation cohorts, the classifier was reported to diagnose cytomegalovirus status with high specificity and sensitivity. In a later analysis, HLA-associated TCR beta chains showed more clonal expansion and lower generation probabilities than non-associated chains that were equally common. An earlier analysis of some 560 of the donors showed that most TCR beta V segments appeared in productive rearrangements either about 90% or about 30% of the time, which broadly matched IMGT annotations. A cluster of highly shared sequence variants was judged likely to be a technical artifact of the sequencing pipeline. In a later analysis, some 17,000 TCR beta sequences were associated with specific HLA alleles at a false discovery rate of 0.05. According to a later analysis, parvovirus B19, influenza, CMV and Epstein-Barr virus appeared linked to several top co-occurrence clusters. Because the 87-base-pair reads could not distinguish some IMGT-functional V segments, including TRBV6-2 and TRBV6-3, those segments were excluded. Three of the identified cytomegalovirus-associated TCR beta chains were confirmed in vitro to be specific for cytomegalovirus antigens. The study listed 164 TCR beta chains as associated with cytomegalovirus. The only immune exposure information available for the cohort was CMV serostatus. Only TCR beta chains were sequenced in this cohort, and the absence of alpha or paired-chain data limited detectable features. Most TCR sequences were seen in very few donors, while some public TCRs were found in many individuals. According to the authors, the approach could potentially be generalized to other disease states and immunological phenotypes. V-gene and J-gene trimming of TCR beta chains was associated with a missense DCLRE1C variant in a later genetic analysis, and the association was replicated in an independent cohort. Because counts were too low, some 17 rarely observed V segments, including chromosome 9 orphons, were left out of the earlier analysis of approximately 580 of the donors. A later analysis found that TCR association rates varied across HLA loci, with DRB1 alleles showing the most associated TCRs and HLA-C alleles the fewest. In a later analysis, most CMV-associated TCR beta chains were found to appear HLA-restricted, with HLA associations seemingly driven largely by CMV exposure. In a later genetic analysis, fewer N-insertions in productive TCRs were reported among donors in an Asian-associated ancestry cluster than the roughly 670-donor mean. Linkage disequilibrium might explain the correlated functional status among segregating V segments, but an unknown experimental factor could not be ruled out. When HLA alleles, especially DR and DQ, strongly co-occurred, TCR associations were difficult to assign to individual alleles. HLA typing was unavailable for some donors at each locus, so association tests used only the typed subset. The presence/absence analyses assumed that sequencing depth was roughly uniform across donors, and that assumption may not be true.

The cohort consisted of 666 healthy bone marrow donors. Cohort members were all nominally healthy when sampled, although unrecorded immune exposures were likely present. The donor was CMV seropositive and was included in the group of approximately 300 seropositive cohort members. Every donor gave a peripheral blood sample, and the peripheral blood mononuclear cells from that sample were used for TCR beta sequencing. Genomic DNA was extracted from the blood cell samples with the Qiagen DNeasy Blood Extraction Kit. This clone was picked up one time. Its specific antigen is unknown. Per-base quality was not reported, and no clone a single base away is much larger than it. V loses 5 bases of germline sequence and J loses 4 bases, and the interval between the two ends is 10 bases. For CDR1 and CDR2, the germline V gene lists MNHEY and SVGAGI. Taken from cysteine to phenylalanine, the CDR3 has 13 residues. Here the CDR3 DNA is all that survives: 39 bases in frame from base 1.

The chain is made from TRBV6-5 and TRBJ2-3, with the D gene call left open. The sample consisted of PBMCs. This TCR was sampled from a woman in her 50s in good health and CMV-seropositive. CDR3 reads: CASSPLSADTQYF. The nucleotide sequence is given as TGTGCCAGCAGTCCCCTCTCTGCAGATACGCAGTATTTT.